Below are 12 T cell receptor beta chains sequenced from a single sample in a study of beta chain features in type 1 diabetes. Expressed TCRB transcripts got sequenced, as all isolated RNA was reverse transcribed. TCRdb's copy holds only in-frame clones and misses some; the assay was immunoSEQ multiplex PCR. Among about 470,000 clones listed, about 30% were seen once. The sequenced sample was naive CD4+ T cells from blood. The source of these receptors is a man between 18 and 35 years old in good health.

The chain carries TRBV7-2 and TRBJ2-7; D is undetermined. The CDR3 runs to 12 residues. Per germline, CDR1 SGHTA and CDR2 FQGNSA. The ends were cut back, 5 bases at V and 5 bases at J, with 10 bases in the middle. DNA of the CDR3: TGTGCCAGCAGCAGGCCCTTAGACGAGCAGTACTTC. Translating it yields CASSRPLDEQYF. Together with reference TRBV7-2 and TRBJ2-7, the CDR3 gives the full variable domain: GAGVSQSPSNKVTEKGKDVELRCDPISGHTALYWYRQSLGQGLEFLIYFQGNSAPDKSGLPSDRFSAERTGGSVSTLTIQRTQQEDSAVYLCASSRPLDEQYFGPGTRLTVT.

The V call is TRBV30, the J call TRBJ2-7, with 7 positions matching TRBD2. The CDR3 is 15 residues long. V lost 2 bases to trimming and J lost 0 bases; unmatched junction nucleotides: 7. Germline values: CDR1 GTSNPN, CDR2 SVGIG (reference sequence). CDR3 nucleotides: TGTGCCTGGAGTTCGGGGCGGGGGAGCTCCTACGAGCAGTACTTC. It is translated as CAWSSGRGSSYEQYF. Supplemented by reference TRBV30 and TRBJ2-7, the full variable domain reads SQTIHQWPATLVQPVGSPLSLECTVEGTSNPNLYWYRQAAGRGLQLLFYSVGIGQISSEVPQNLSASRPQDRQFILSSKKLLLSDSGFYLCAWSSGRGSSYEQYFGPGTRLTVT.

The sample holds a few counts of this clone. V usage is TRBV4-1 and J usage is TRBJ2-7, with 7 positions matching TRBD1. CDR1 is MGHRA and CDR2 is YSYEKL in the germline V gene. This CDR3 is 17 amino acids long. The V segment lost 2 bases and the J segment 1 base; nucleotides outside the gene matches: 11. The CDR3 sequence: CASSQSEGAAFSYEQYF. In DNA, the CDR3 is TGCGCCAGCAGCCAAAGCGAGGGGGCAGCATTTTCCTACGAGCAGTACTTC.

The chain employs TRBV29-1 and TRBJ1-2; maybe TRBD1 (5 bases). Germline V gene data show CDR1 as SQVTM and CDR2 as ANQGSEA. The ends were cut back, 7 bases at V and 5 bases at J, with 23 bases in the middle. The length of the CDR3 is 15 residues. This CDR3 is CSAPEPTGSNYGYTF. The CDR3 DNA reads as TGCAGCGCCCCTGAACCCACAGGCTCCAATTATGGCTACACCTTC.

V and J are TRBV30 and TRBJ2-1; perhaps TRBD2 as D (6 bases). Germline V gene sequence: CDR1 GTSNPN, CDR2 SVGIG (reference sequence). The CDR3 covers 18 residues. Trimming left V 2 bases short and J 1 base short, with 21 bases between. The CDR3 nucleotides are TGTGCCTGGAGTAGATTACAGAGCGGTGGGAGGTCCTACAATGAGCAGTTCTTC. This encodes CAWSRLQSGGRSYNEQFF.

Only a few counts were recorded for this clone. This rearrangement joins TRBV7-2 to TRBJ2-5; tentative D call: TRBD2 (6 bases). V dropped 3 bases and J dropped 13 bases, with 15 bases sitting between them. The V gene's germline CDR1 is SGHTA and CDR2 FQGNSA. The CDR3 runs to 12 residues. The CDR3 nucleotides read TGTGCCAGCAGCTTGGGGGGTCCCTCGCTGTACTTC. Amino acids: CASSLGGPSLYF.

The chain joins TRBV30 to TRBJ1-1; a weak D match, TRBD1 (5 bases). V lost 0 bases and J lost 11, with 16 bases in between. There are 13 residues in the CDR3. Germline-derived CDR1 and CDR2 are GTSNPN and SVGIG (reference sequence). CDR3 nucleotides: TGTGCCTGGAGTGTAGAATCGGCAGGGAGGGCTTTCTTT. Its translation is CAWSVESAGRAFF.

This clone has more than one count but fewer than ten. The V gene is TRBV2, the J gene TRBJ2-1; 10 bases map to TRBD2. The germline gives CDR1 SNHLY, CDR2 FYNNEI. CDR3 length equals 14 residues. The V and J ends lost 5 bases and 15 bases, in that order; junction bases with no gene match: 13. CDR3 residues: CASSRTSGTHRPFF. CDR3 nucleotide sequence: TGTGCCAGCAGTCGGACTAGCGGTACCCATCGCCCGTTCTTC.

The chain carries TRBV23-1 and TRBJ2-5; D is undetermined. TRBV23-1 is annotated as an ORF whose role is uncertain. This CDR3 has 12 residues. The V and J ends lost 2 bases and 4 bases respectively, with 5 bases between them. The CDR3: CASSQKGETQYF. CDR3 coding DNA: TGCGCCAGCAGTCAAAAGGGAGAGACCCAGTACTTC.

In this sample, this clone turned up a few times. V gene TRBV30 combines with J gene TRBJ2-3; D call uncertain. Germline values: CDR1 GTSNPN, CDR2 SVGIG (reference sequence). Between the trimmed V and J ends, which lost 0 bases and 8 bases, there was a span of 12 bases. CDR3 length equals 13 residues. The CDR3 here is CAWSVTTVGTQYF. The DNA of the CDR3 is TGTGCCTGGAGTGTAACGACGGTGGGTACGCAGTATTTT. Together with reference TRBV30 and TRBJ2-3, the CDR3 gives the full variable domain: SQTIHQWPATLVQPVGSPLSLECTVEGTSNPNLYWYRQAAGRGLQLLFYSVGIGQISSEVPQNLSASRPQDRQFILSSKKLLLSDSGFYLCAWSVTTVGTQYFGPGTRLTVL.

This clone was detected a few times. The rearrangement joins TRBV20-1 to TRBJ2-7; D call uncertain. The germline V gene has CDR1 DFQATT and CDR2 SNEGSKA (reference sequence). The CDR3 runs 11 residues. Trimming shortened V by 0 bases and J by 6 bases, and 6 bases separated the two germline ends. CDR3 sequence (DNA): TGCAGTGCTAGAGATCGATTCGAGCAGTACTTC. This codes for CSARDRFEQYF.

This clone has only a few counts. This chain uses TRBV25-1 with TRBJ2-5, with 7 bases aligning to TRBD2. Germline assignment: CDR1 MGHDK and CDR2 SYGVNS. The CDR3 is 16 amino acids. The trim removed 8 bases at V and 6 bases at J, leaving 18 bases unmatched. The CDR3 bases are TGTGCCAGCGCGGAAGCGGGGACCAGGGAGGCCAAGACCCAGTACTTC. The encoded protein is CASAEAGTREAKTQYF.